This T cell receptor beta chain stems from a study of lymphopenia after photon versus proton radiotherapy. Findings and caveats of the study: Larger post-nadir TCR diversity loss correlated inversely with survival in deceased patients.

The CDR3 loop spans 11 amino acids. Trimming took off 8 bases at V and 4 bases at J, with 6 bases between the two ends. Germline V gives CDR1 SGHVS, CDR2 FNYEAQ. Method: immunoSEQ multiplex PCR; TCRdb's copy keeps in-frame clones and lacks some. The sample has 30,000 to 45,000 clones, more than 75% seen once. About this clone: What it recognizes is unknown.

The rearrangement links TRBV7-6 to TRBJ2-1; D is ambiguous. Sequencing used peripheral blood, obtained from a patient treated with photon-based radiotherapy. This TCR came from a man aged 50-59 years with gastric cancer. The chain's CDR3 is CASGGYNEQFF. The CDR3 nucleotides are TGTGCCAGCGGCGGTTACAATGAGCAGTTCTTC. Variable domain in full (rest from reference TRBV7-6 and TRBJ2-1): GAGVSQSPRYKVTKRGQDVALRCDPISGHVSLYWYRQALGQGPEFLTYFNYEAQQDKSGLPNDRFSAERPEGSISTLTIQRTEQRDSAMYRCASGGYNEQFFGPGTRLTVL.